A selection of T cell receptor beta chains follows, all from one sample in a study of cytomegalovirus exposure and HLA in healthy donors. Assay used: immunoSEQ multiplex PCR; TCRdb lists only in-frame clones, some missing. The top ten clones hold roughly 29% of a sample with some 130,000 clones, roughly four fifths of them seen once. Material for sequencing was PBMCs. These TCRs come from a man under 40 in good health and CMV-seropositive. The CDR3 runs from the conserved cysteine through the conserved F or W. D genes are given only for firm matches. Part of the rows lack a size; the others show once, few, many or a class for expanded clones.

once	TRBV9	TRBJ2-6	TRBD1	CASSVAPQGAGANVLTF	TGTGCCAGCAGCGTAGCTCCACAGGGGGCTGGGGCCAACGTCCTGACTTTC
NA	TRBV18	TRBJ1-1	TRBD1	CASSGTVDNTEAFF	TGTGCCAGCTCCGGGACAGTCGATAACACTGAAGCTTTCTTT
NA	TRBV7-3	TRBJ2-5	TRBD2	CASSFGGARETQYF	TGTGCCAGCAGCTTCGGGGGGGCCCGGGAGACCCAGTACTTC
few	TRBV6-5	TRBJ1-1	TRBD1	CASRRQGLNTEAFF	TGTGCCAGCAGGAGACAGGGGTTGAACACTGAAGCTTTCTTT
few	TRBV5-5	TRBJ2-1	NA	CASRTGTSSYNEQFF	TGTGCCAGCAGGACCGGGACTTCCTCCTACAATGAGCAGTTCTTC
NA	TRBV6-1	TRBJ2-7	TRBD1	CASSGEPDRADSYEQYF	TGTGCCAGCAGTGGCGAACCAGACAGGGCTGACTCCTACGAGCAGTACTTC
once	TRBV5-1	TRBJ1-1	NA	CASSLVSRNTEAFF	TGCGCCAGCAGCTTGGTGTCCAGAAACACTGAAGCTTTCTTT
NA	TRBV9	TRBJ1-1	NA	CASSVDWGMGGKAFF	TGTGCCAGCAGCGTAGATTGGGGGATGGGGGGAAAAGCTTTCTTT
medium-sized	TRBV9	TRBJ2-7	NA	CASTYGDSPYEQYF	TGTGCCAGCACGTATGGGGACTCCCCCTACGAGCAGTACTTC
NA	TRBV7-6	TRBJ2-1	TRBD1	CASSSALTGGSGNEQFF	TGTGCCAGCAGCTCCGCGTTAACAGGGGGCAGTGGCAATGAGCAGTTCTTC
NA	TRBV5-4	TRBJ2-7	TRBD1	CASRPGTGSSYEQYF	TGTGCCAGCAGACCCGGGACAGGGAGTTCCTACGAGCAGTACTTC
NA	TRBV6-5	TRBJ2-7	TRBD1	CASLPSRTGTYEQYF	TGTGCCAGCCTCCCTTCCAGGACAGGGACCTACGAGCAGTACTTC
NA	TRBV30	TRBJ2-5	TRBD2	CAWSEGSGRGETQYF	TGTGCCTGGAGTGAGGGTAGCGGGAGAGGGGAGACCCAGTACTTC
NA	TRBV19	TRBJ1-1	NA	CASSSGYEAFF	TGTGCCAGTAGCTCAGGGTATGAAGCTTTCTTT
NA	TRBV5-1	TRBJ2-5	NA	CASSADRVYGTQYF	TGCGCCAGCAGCGCGGACAGAGTTTATGGGACCCAGTACTTC
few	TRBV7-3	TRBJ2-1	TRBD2	CASSLGSRSGGKNNEQFF	TGTGCCAGCAGCTTAGGTTCGAGATCGGGGGGGAAAAACAATGAGCAGTTCTTC
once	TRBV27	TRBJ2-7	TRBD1	CASRPGQGISYEQYF	TGTGCCAGCAGGCCCGGACAGGGGATATCCTACGAGCAGTACTTC
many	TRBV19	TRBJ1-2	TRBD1	CASQTGNYGYTF	TGTGCCAGTCAGACAGGGAACTATGGCTACACCTTC
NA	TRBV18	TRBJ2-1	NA	CASSPGPADYNEQFF	TGTGCCAGCTCACCCGGCCCAGCGGACTACAATGAGCAGTTCTTC
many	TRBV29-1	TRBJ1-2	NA	CSVRRGSGGNYGYTF	TGCAGCGTTCGACGCGGAAGCGGGGGCAACTATGGCTACACCTTC
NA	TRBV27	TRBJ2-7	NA	CASSFPGSHEQYF	TGTGCCAGCAGTTTCCCGGGGAGCCACGAGCAGTACTTC
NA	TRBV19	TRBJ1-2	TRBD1	CASTRQGTYGYTF	TGTGCCAGTACCCGACAGGGGACATATGGCTACACCTTC
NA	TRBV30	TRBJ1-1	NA	CAWSAWRNTEAFF	TGTGCCTGGAGTGCCTGGAGAAACACTGAAGCTTTCTTT
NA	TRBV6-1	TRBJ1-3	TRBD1	CASSAQQGATGNTIYF	TGTGCCAGCAGTGCCCAACAGGGGGCAACAGGAAACACCATATATTTT
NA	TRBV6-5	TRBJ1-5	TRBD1	CASRGDRGQPQHF	TGTGCCAGCAGGGGGGACAGGGGGCAGCCCCAGCATTTT
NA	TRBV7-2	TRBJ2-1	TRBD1	CASSLAGTGPMEQFF	TGTGCCAGCAGCTTAGCCGGGACAGGGCCGATGGAGCAGTTCTTC
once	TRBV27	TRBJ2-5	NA	CASSLLRAGGETQYF	TGTGCCAGCAGTTTACTCCGGGCCGGAGGAGAGACCCAGTACTTC
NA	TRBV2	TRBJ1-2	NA	CASSDPRSPFPAGYTF	TGTGCCAGCAGTGACCCCCGGAGCCCTTTTCCCGCCGGCTACACCTTC
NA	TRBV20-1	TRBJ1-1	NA	CSSAVNTEAFF	TGCAGTTCGGCGGTGAACACTGAAGCTTTCTTT
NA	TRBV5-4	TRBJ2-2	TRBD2	CASREGNTGELFF	TGTGCCAGCCGGGAGGGAAACACCGGGGAGCTGTTTTTT
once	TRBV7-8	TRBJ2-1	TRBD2	CASSVILAGEVNEQFF	TGTGCCAGCAGCGTAATACTAGCGGGAGAGGTCAATGAGCAGTTCTTC
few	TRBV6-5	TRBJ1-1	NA	CASSSGTEAFF	TGTGCCAGCAGTTCGGGCACTGAAGCTTTCTTT
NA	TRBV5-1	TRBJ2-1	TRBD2	CASSSSGAYNEQFF	TGCGCCAGCAGCTCCAGCGGGGCGTACAATGAGCAGTTCTTC
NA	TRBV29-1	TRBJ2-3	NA	CSANRQAPGTDTQYF	TGCAGCGCCAACCGGCAGGCGCCGGGCACAGATACGCAGTATTTT
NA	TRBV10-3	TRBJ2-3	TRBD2	CAISGGNSGIDTQYF	TGTGCCATCAGTGGTGGTAATAGCGGGATTGATACGCAGTATTTT
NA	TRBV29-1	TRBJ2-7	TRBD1	CSVAGDRGLSSYEQYF	TGCAGCGTTGCTGGAGACAGGGGTTTGTCCTCCTACGAGCAGTACTTC
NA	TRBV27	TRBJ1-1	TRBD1	CASLPTRQGVPLNTEAFF	TGTGCCAGCCTTCCAACCAGACAGGGGGTCCCTTTGAACACTGAAGCTTTCTTT
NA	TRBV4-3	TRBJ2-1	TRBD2	CASSQDSGAYNEQFF	TGCGCCAGCAGCCAAGATAGCGGGGCTTACAATGAGCAGTTCTTC
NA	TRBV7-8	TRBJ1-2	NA	CASSSQGGYTF	TGTGCCAGCAGCTCGCAGGGTGGCTACACCTTC
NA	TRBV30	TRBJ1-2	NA	CARGSTRNYGYTF	TGTGCCCGGGGTTCGACACGAAACTATGGCTACACCTTC
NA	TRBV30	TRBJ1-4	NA	CASKGAGATNEKLFF	TGTGCCTCCAAAGGGGCAGGGGCAACTAATGAAAAACTGTTTTTT
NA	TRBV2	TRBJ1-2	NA	CASNQGLNYGYTF	TGTGCCAGCAATCAGGGGCTGAACTATGGCTACACCTTC
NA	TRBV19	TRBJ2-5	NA	CASSNQGQETQYF	TGTGCCAGTAGTAATCAGGGCCAAGAGACCCAGTACTTC
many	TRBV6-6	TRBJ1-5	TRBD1	CASSPSTGFQPQHF	TGTGCCAGCAGTCCGTCGACAGGGTTTCAGCCCCAGCATTTT
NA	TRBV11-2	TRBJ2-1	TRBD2	CASSPTSGYNEQFF	TGTGCCAGCAGCCCAACTAGCGGTTACAATGAGCAGTTCTTC
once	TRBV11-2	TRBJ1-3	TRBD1	CASSPRDRVFGNTIYF	TGTGCCAGCAGCCCGCGAGACAGGGTGTTTGGAAACACCATATATTTT
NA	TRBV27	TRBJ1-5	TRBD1	CASSLYRDRGQPQHF	TGTGCCAGCAGCCTATACCGGGACAGGGGTCAGCCCCAGCATTTT
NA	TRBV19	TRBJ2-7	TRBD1	CASSTFTGTGGYEQYF	TGTGCCAGTAGTACCTTCACCGGGACAGGAGGCTACGAGCAGTACTTC
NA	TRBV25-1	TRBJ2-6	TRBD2	CASSGERGGANVLTF	TGTGCCAGCAGTGGGGAGCGGGGTGGGGCCAACGTCCTGACTTTC
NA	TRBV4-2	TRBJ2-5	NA	CASSQERGLIGGARETQYF	TGTGCCAGCAGCCAAGAGAGGGGACTTATCGGCGGAGCTCGAGAGACCCAGTACTTC